Listed here are 23 T cell receptor beta chains from one sample, sequenced in a study of Graves' ophthalmopathy and Graves' hyperthyroidism. Amplification of TCR beta CDR3 regions used RNA transcripts. After a first-round RT-PCR with HTBI primers, a second-round multiplex PCR was run. TCRdb re-derived calls from the multiplex PCR reads in MiXCR, one entry per CDR3 protein. This repertoire shows about 740,000 distinct CDR3 sequences, 40% found once; its top ten account for 44%. Sequencing was done on a sample of peripheral blood. The receptors shown here come from an adult man with Graves' ophthalmopathy.

The genes are TRBV12-3 or TRBV12-4 and TRBJ2-7; tentatively, D is TRBD1 (6 bases). CDR3 length: 17 residues. The V end lost 5 bases, the J end lost 0 bases, and 20 bases lay between the germline ends. The CDR3 protein is CASSDPLTGRSSYEQYF. In nucleotides, the CDR3 is TGTGCCAGCAGTGACCCCCTGACAGGCCGAAGCTCCTACGAGCAGTACTTC.

The V call is TRBV14, the J call TRBJ1-2; 8 bases map to TRBD1. The trim removed 6 bases at V and 8 bases at J, leaving 11 bases unmatched. CDR3 length: 14 residues. Germline lookup yields CDR1 SGHDN and CDR2 FVKESK. The CDR3 here is CASRDGGQGQGYTF. The DNA for the CDR3 is TGTGCCAGCAGAGATGGAGGACAGGGCCAGGGCTACACCTTC. The whole variable domain, remainder taken from reference TRBV14 and TRBJ1-2, is EAGVTQFPSHSVIEKGQTVTLRCDPISGHDNLYWYRRVMGKEIKFLLHFVKESKQDESGMPNNRFLAERTGGTYSTLKVQPAELEDSGVYFCASRDGGQGQGYTFGSGTRLTVV.

The rearrangement joins TRBV29-1 to TRBJ2-5; TRBD1 matches at 7 bases. The CDR3 runs 13 residues. The germline CDR1 and CDR2 sequences are SQVTM and ANQGSEA. V shed 8 bases and J 5 bases; nucleotides not matched to a gene: 11. CDR3 in amino acids: CSITDRLGETQYF. Written as DNA, the CDR3 is TGCAGCATTACGGACAGGCTGGGGGAGACCCAGTACTTC.

V is TRBV6-5 and J is TRBJ1-6; D remains ambiguous. V was trimmed by 1 base and J by 7 bases, leaving 5 bases between them. CDR1 and CDR2 from the germline V gene are MNHEY and SVGAGI. This CDR3 region has 13 residues. This CDR3 reads CASSYLRNSPLHF. The CDR3 nucleotides read TGTGCCAGCAGTTACTTACGGAATTCACCCCTCCACTTT.

A word on this clonotype: A much larger clone lies a single base off, so this may be a read error. The chain employs TRBV7-6 and TRBJ2-7; D is undetermined. Judging by the DNA end, TRBJ2-5 fits better; the J call may be wrong. The V gene's germline CDR1 is SGHVS and CDR2 FNYEAQ. The CDR3 sequence is 14 residues long. CDR3 residues: CASSSDSIPETQYF. The DNA of the CDR3 is TGTGCCAGCAGTTCAGATTCAATTCCGGAGACCCAGTACTTC.

This chain uses TRBV5-1 with TRBJ2-6; the D gene is possibly TRBD2 (6 bases). The CDR3 extends over 16 amino acids. Germline CDR1 and CDR2: SGHRS and YFSETQ. V was cut by 5 bases and J by 4 bases, with 16 bases left in between. CDR3 sequence reads: CASSPRGAGGANVLTF. The CDR3 bases are TGCGCCAGCAGTCCGCGAGGGGCGGGGGGGGCCAACGTCCTGACTTTC.

The chain combines TRBV11-1 with TRBJ2-5, with D possibly matching TRBD2 (5 bases). V was shortened by 11 bases and J by 4 bases, with 14 bases between the two germline ends. Germline assignment: CDR1 SGHAT and CDR2 FQDESV (reference sequence). The CDR3 runs 12 residues. The CDR3, as DNA: TGTGCCTGGAGTGTACTAGGAGAGACCCAGTACTTC. Translating gives CAWSVLGETQYF.

The chain recombines TRBV25-1 with TRBJ2-2; unclear D gene. Trimming cost V 5 bases and J 6 bases, with 10 bases left between them. The V gene's germline CDR1 is MGHDK and CDR2 SYGVNS. CDR3 length equals 13 residues. As DNA, the CDR3 is TGTGCCAGCAGTCTCCCACCCCCCGGGGAGCTGTTTTTT. Translating gives CASSLPPPGELFF.

A word on this clonotype: The junction differs from germline at one of its ends, possibly a read error. The chain uses TRBV2 and TRBJ2-7; D possibly corresponds to TRBD1 (5 bases). CDR1 is SNHLY, CDR2 FYNNEI, per germline. This CDR3 is 13 amino acids long. CDR3 in DNA: TGTGCCACCCACGGGTCAGGGATCCACGAGCAGTGCTTC. It translates to CATHGSGIHEQCF. Using reference TRBV2 and TRBJ2-7 for the parts outside the CDR3, the full variable domain is EPEVTQTPSHQVTQMGQEVILRCVPISNHLYFYWYRQILGQKVEFLVSFYNNEISEKSEIFDDQFSVERPDGSNFTLKIRSTKLEDSAMYFCATHGSGIHEQCFGPGTRLTVT.

J is TRBJ1-2 and V is TRBV7-2; no definite D call. The CDR3 runs 13 residues. V was clipped by 4 bases and J by 5 bases, with 11 bases between them. Germline CDR1 is SGHTA and CDR2 is FQGNSA. This CDR3 reads CASSYILGYGYTF. The CDR3 nucleotides read TGTGCCAGCAGCTACATCCTGGGTTATGGCTACACCTTC.

The gene calls are TRBV29-1 and TRBJ1-2; no firm D call. Trimming took 2 bases from V and 8 from J, leaving 9 bases between them. The CDR3 is made up of 11 amino acids. Germline CDR1 is SQVTM and CDR2 is ANQGSEA. The CDR3 is CSVEIGRGYTF. The CDR3 DNA is TGCAGCGTTGAAATCGGCAGGGGCTACACCTTC.

This clonotype came up a few times. V is TRBV7-2 and J is TRBJ2-7; D is possibly TRBD1 or TRBD2 (5 bases each). Germline values: CDR1 SGHTA, CDR2 FQGNSA. The V and J ends lost 3 bases and 6 bases respectively, with 12 bases between them. The CDR3 loop spans 13 amino acids. The CDR3 bases are TGTGCCAGCAGCTTGGGTGGGACCAGCGAGCAGTACTTC. This codes for CASSLGGTSEQYF.

About this clonotype itself: At one end, the junction sequence differs from germline, possibly due to a read error. The rearrangement uses TRBV7-9 and TRBJ2-2, with D tentatively TRBD1 (5 bases). Germline V gene sequence: CDR1 SEHNR, CDR2 FQNEAQ (reference sequence). The CDR3 extends over 14 amino acids. CDR3 loop: CASSSVGATGELFF. The CDR3 nucleotides are TGCGCCAGCAGCTCGGTAGGGGCCACCGGGGAGCTGTTTTTT.

This clonotype was observed a handful of times. The V gene is TRBV6-1, the J gene TRBJ1-1; D might be TRBD1 (6 bases). The CDR3 is 13 residues long. V was cut by 8 bases and J by 5 bases, with 15 bases left in between. The V gene's germline CDR1 is MNHNS and CDR2 SASEGT. The CDR3 protein is CASRGGGRTEAFF. The CDR3 region has the DNA TGTGCCAGCCGAGGGGGGGGGAGGACTGAAGCTTTCTTT.

The gene calls are TRBV19 and TRBJ1-1; D gene ambiguous. CDR1 is LNHDA and CDR2 is SQIVND in the germline V gene (reference sequence). The germline V and J ends were trimmed by 9 bases and 0 bases, with 14 bases remaining between them. CDR3 length: 14 amino acids. The CDR3 loop is CASNGVLMNTEAFF. In DNA form, the CDR3 reads TGTGCCAGCAACGGGGTCCTCATGAACACTGAAGCTTTCTTT.

V is TRBV19 and J is TRBJ1-5, with D possibly being TRBD1 (6 bases). V was cut by 6 bases and J by 4 bases, with 13 bases left in between. This CDR3 is built from 14 residues. Germline values: CDR1 LNHDA, CDR2 SQIVND (reference sequence). The CDR3 sequence: CASSPSRGNQPQHF. CDR3 DNA sequence: TGTGCCAGTAGCCCTAGCAGGGGTAATCAGCCCCAGCATTTT.

As DNA, the CDR3 is TGCAGTGCTAAATTTCAGATTCAAGAGACCCAGTACTTC. This translates into CSAKFQIQETQYF. The chain is built from TRBV20-1 and TRBJ2-5; D unresolved. The V and J ends lost 4 bases and 2 bases respectively, with 11 bases between them. The germline CDR1 and CDR2 sequences are DFQATT and SNEGSKA (reference sequence). The CDR3 loop spans 13 amino acids.

This clonotype occurred once. One base away lies a much larger clone, so this may be a sequencing read error. The chain joins TRBV11-1 to TRBJ1-6; no clear D. This CDR3 contains 13 residues. Per the germline V gene, CDR1 is SGHAT and CDR2 is FQDESV (reference sequence). CDR3 in DNA: TGTGCCAGCAGCCCCCCCCATCCCTCACCCATCCACTTT. Its translation: CASSPPHPSPIHF.

The chain joins TRBV2 to TRBJ2-5; tentatively, D is TRBD2 (5 bases). The V gene's germline CDR1 is SNHLY and CDR2 FYNNEI. V lost 5 bases to trimming and J lost 2 bases, with 12 bases between them. This CDR3 is built from 14 residues. CDR3 loop: CASSLYQRQETQYF. In nucleotides, the CDR3 is TGTGCCAGCAGTTTATACCAGCGGCAAGAGACCCAGTACTTC.

J is TRBJ2-7 and V is TRBV2; TRBD1 is a possible D gene (6 bases). This CDR3 contains 14 residues. CDR1 SNHLY and CDR2 FYNNEI come from the germline V gene. Between the trimmed V and J ends, which lost 9 bases and 2 bases, there was a span of 17 bases. CDR3 in amino acids: CASRTVFPPYEQYF. CDR3 bases: TGTGCCAGTCGGACAGTCTTTCCCCCCTACGAGCAGTACTTC. The full variable domain, completed using reference TRBV2 and TRBJ2-7, is EPEVTQTPSHQVTQMGQEVILRCVPISNHLYFYWYRQILGQKVEFLVSFYNNEISEKSEIFDDQFSVERPDGSNFTLKIRSTKLEDSAMYFCASRTVFPPYEQYFGPGTRLTVT.

V and J are TRBV7-2 and TRBJ2-7; D not resolved. The CDR3 totals 15 residues. The V gene's germline CDR1 is SGHTA and CDR2 FQGNSA. Trimming pared 5 bases from V and 0 bases from J, leaving 14 bases between. CDR3 coding DNA: TGTGCCAGCAGCGCGGACCCGGGTCCCTCCTACGAGCAGTACTTC. Translation: CASSADPGPSYEQYF.

This rearrangement joins TRBV10-1 to TRBJ1-4; D ambiguous. The CDR3 is made up of 16 amino acids. Trimming removed 2 bases at V and 5 bases at J, with 15 bases between. Germline V gives CDR1 WNHNN, CDR2 SYGVQD (reference sequence). The CDR3 DNA follows: TGCGCCAGCAGTGAGACTGCCGGGTCTTCGAATGAAAAACTGTTTTTT. Protein: CASSETAGSSNEKLFF.

This clonotype was observed a few times. The chain carries TRBV12-3 or TRBV12-4 and TRBJ2-7; D not certain. V lost 5 bases and J lost 6, with 11 bases in between. This CDR3 is 12 amino acids long. This CDR3 is CASSPGRLEQYF. Here the CDR3 DNA reads TGTGCCAGCAGTCCCGGACGACTCGAGCAGTACTTC.